What follows is one T cell receptor (beta chain) and its context. Its binding antigen is unknown. No base quality values were provided; no much bigger clone lies one nucleotide off. For CDR1 and CDR2, the germline V gene (reference sequence) lists MNHEY and SMNVEV. The germline ends are 21 bases apart after V is trimmed by 10 bases and J by 6 bases. CDR3 length: 14 amino acids, cysteine to phenylalanine. The kept DNA is CDR3 alone, 42 bases in frame from the first base. The library was obtained by RT-PCR. Data came from an Illumina HiSeq 2500. TCRdb applied fastp at Q25 and MiXCR to the public reads, then kept only in-frame beta chains. A single entry per CDR3 protein holds the most common genes and DNA from its merged rows. Present in this sample are approximately 170,000 distinct CDR3 sequences, 14% of which were seen just once. 20% to 30% of the sample goes to the ten largest clones. This record belongs to a study of response to subunit inactivated influenza vaccine (dated by TCRdb to the late 2010s). For context, the study as a whole: Deep quantitative profiling of the T cell receptor repertoire was used in the study to follow responses to a trivalent subunit inactivated influenza vaccine. The study at large found these results: It was suggested by the authors that each seasonal influenza vaccination may recruit only a limited number of new T cells.

Here the chain combines TRBV27 and TRBJ1-1; the D gene cannot be resolved reliably. This receptor was identified in a man aged 50-60 years who received an inactivated influenza vaccine. Donor details come from another sample of the same person, matched by shared clones. Sequenced material: CD8+ T cells sorted from PBMCs, taken 4 to 6 days after vaccination. The encoded CDR3 is CATADGVSPAEAFF. The DNA reads as follows: TGTGCCACCGCTGACGGAGTCTCGCCGGCTGAAGCTTTCTTT.